A single sample gave rise to the 25 T cell receptor beta chains below, sequenced in a study of OX40 agonist ivuxolimab in advanced cancers. Produced via immunoSEQ multiplex PCR; TCRdb's table is partial and in-frame only. This repertoire shows about 72,000 clones, 80% to 90% found once; its top ten account for approximately 0.94%. Sample: CD4+ or CD8+ T cells sorted from blood, taken in a trial of the OX40 agonist ivuxolimab. The receptors originated from an adult with an advanced solid tumor such as melanoma, head and neck, liver or kidney cancer.

V is TRBV6-1 and J is TRBJ2-1; D uncertain. The CDR3 has 13 residues. Looked up from germline, CDR1 is MNHNS and CDR2 is SASEGT. V lost 6 bases, J lost 0 bases, and 6 bases lay in between. In nucleotides, the CDR3 is TGTGCCAGCAGGTACAGCTCCTACAATGAGCAGTTCTTC. Its protein is CASRYSSYNEQFF.

The rearrangement links TRBV6-5 to TRBJ2-3, with 11 bases identical to TRBD2. CDR1 is MNHEY, CDR2 SVGAGI, per germline. Trimming cost V 11 bases and J 4 bases; bases outside gene matches: 8. The CDR3 runs 14 residues. The CDR3 region is CASGLADTADTQYF. The DNA for the CDR3 is TGTGCCTCGGGACTAGCGGACACCGCAGATACGCAGTATTTT.

This chain joins TRBV11-2 and TRBJ1-4; 7 bases agree with TRBD1. V gave up 5 bases and J gave up 6 bases; unmatched junction bases: 6. The CDR3 is 14 residues long. The V gene's germline CDR1 is SGHAT and CDR2 FQNNGV. CDR3 nucleotide sequence: TGTGCCAGCAGCACGGGACAGAGATATGAAAAACTGTTTTTT. Its translation: CASSTGQRYEKLFF.

The V and J genes are TRBV27 and TRBJ2-1; TRBD1 agrees at 9 bases. This CDR3 region has 15 residues. Looked up from germline, CDR1 is MNHEY and CDR2 is SMNVEV (reference sequence). Trimming took 8 bases from V and 5 from J; bases not matched to a gene: 10. This CDR3 is CASPSTGGRNNEQFF. In DNA form, the CDR3 reads TGTGCCAGCCCGTCTACAGGGGGCAGGAACAATGAGCAGTTCTTC.

This chain links TRBV9 with TRBJ2-2; 7 bases line up with TRBD1. V lost 3 bases and J lost 4; bases outside the gene matches: 6. This CDR3 comprises 15 residues. Germline lookup yields CDR1 SGDLS and CDR2 YYNGEE. CDR3 sequence reads: CASSGGDRSTGELFF. CDR3 bases: TGTGCCAGCAGCGGTGGGGACAGATCCACCGGGGAGCTGTTTTTT.

This sequence joins TRBV6-5 and TRBJ2-7, with 7 bases lining up with TRBD2. The length of the CDR3 is 14 residues. V shed 5 bases and J 6 bases; nucleotides not matched to a gene: 10. Germline assignment: CDR1 MNHEY and CDR2 SVGAGI. CDR3 bases: TGTGCCAGCAGTCGGGGGGACCGGCTTGGCGAGCAGTACTTC. It encodes CASSRGDRLGEQYF.

V gene TRBV5-6 combines with J gene TRBJ1-3, with 8 bases matching TRBD1. The germline gives CDR1 SGHDT, CDR2 YYEEEE. The trim removed 2 bases at V and 0 bases at J, leaving 10 bases unmatched. The CDR3 has 18 amino acids. CDR3 amino acids: CASSFTGGRSGSGNTIYF. The CDR3 coding sequence is TGTGCCAGCAGCTTTACAGGGGGTCGGTCGGGCTCTGGAAACACCATATATTTT.

The sample holds one count of this clone. The chain combines TRBV27 with TRBJ2-1, with TRBD1 matching over 8 bases. Trimming removed 7 bases from V and 0 bases from J; junction bases left unmatched: 11. The CDR3 consists of 17 residues. Germline V gene lookup returns CDR1 MNHEY and CDR2 SMNVEV (reference sequence). CDR3 sequence: CASNLDRAQVSYNEQFF. CDR3 coding DNA: TGTGCCAGCAACCTGGACAGGGCCCAAGTCTCCTACAATGAGCAGTTCTTC.

This chain's CDR3 is CASSSSGTDGNTIYF. The CDR3 nucleotides read TGTGCCAGCAGTTCCTCCGGGACAGATGGAAACACCATATATTTT. The J gene is TRBJ1-3, the V gene TRBV5-4; TRBD1 aligns across 7 bases. Looked up from germline, CDR1 is SGHNT and CDR2 is YYREEE (reference sequence). The junction had 8 bases not matched to a gene; V was cut back by 5 bases and J by 3 bases. The CDR3 is 15 amino acids.

In DNA, the CDR3 is TGTGCCTGGAGTGTACTCAGTGGTGCAAATGAGCAGTTCTTC. As protein: CAWSVLSGANEQFF. The V call is TRBV30, the J call TRBJ2-1; the D is unclear. Germline assignment: CDR1 GTSNPN and CDR2 SVGIG (reference sequence). V was cut by 0 bases and J by 7 bases, with 13 bases left in between. The length of the CDR3 is 14 residues.

The chain has TRBV30 and TRBJ1-1; a possible D gene is TRBD1 (5 bases). Looked up from germline, CDR1 is GTSNPN and CDR2 is SVGIG (reference sequence). The CDR3 covers 13 residues. V lost 3 bases, J lost 5 bases, and 13 bases lay in between. The CDR3 nucleotides are TGTGCCTGGAGGGGGGGGTTGATTACTGAAGCTTTCTTT. It yields the protein CAWRGGLITEAFF.

The chain links TRBV5-1 to TRBJ2-5; 9 positions match TRBD1. From germline, CDR1 is SGHRS and CDR2 YFSETQ. V lost 5 bases to trimming and J lost 3 bases; unmatched junction nucleotides: 8. CDR3 length: 15 residues. The CDR3 protein is CASSSEQGAKETQYF. CDR3 in DNA: TGCGCCAGCAGTTCCGAACAGGGGGCAAAAGAGACCCAGTACTTC.

The chain has TRBV6-5 and TRBJ1-2; D not certain. V was trimmed by 5 bases and J by 5 bases, leaving 12 bases between them. The CDR3 has 13 residues. The germline V gene encodes CDR1 MNHEY and CDR2 SVGAGI. The CDR3 sequence is CASSETGLYGYTF. CDR3 bases: TGTGCCAGCAGTGAAACCGGGTTGTATGGCTACACCTTC.

The chain recombines TRBV7-2 with TRBJ1-2, with D possibly matching TRBD1 (5 bases). Germline values: CDR1 SGHTA, CDR2 FQGNSA. The germline V and J ends were trimmed by 6 bases and 3 bases, with 17 bases remaining between them. This CDR3 has 15 amino acids. The CDR3 DNA follows: TGTGCCAGCAGTCGGAAGGCGGGGGGGGACTATGGCTACACCTTC. Its translation: CASSRKAGGDYGYTF.

The chain has TRBV5-6 and TRBJ1-1; D call uncertain. The CDR3 has 14 residues. V lost 2 bases and J lost 4, with 12 bases in between. Germline-derived CDR1 and CDR2 are SGHDT and YYEEEE. CDR3: CASSFARSGTEAFF. CDR3 coding DNA: TGTGCCAGCAGCTTTGCCCGGTCGGGCACTGAAGCTTTCTTT.

This clone has more than one count but fewer than ten. The chain uses TRBV5-1 and TRBJ1-2; D gene ambiguous. Germline V CDR1 and CDR2: SGHRS, YFSETQ. Trimming shortened V by 0 bases and J by 2 bases, and 5 bases separated the two germline ends. There are 13 residues in the CDR3. The CDR3 loop reads CASSLDSNYGYTF. The CDR3 coding sequence is TGCGCCAGCAGCTTGGACAGCAACTATGGCTACACCTTC.

This chain connects TRBV7-6 to TRBJ1-1; D not resolved. Trimming removed 5 bases at V and 2 bases at J, with 15 bases between. CDR3 size: 15 residues. CDR1 is SGHVS, CDR2 FNYEAQ, per germline. The CDR3 region is CASSPPGPGNTEAFF. The CDR3 DNA sequence: TGTGCCAGCAGCCCCCCGGGCCCCGGTAACACTGAAGCTTTCTTT.

V usage is TRBV10-2 and J usage is TRBJ1-2; D is ambiguous. This CDR3 is built from 15 residues. Looked up from germline, CDR1 is WSHSY and CDR2 is SAAADI. V gave up 3 bases and J gave up 4 bases, with 15 bases separating them. The CDR3 loop is CASSEPGLSGYGYTF. The CDR3 nucleotides read TGCGCCAGCAGTGAACCAGGACTGAGCGGCTATGGCTACACCTTC.

This rearrangement joins TRBV5-1 to TRBJ2-7, with 9 bases identical to TRBD2. The CDR3 consists of 15 residues. J was trimmed by 6 bases and V by 3 bases; bases with no gene match: 10. The germline V gene has CDR1 SGHRS and CDR2 YFSETQ. This CDR3 reads CASSSNTGLAAEQYF. The CDR3 coding sequence is TGCGCCAGCAGCTCCAACACGGGACTAGCCGCCGAGCAGTACTTC.

The V gene is TRBV5-4, the J gene TRBJ1-2; D is possibly TRBD1 (5 bases). CDR1 and CDR2 from the germline V gene are SGHNT and YYREEE (reference sequence). The CDR3 covers 15 residues. The V end was cut by 0 bases, the J end by 8 bases, with 17 bases between. CDR3 protein: CASSLDGQPIVGYTF. CDR3 bases: TGTGCCAGCAGCTTGGATGGACAACCGATAGTAGGCTACACCTTC.

CDR3 sequence reads: CASSHGTSGGARTDTQYF. As DNA, the CDR3 is TGTGCCAGCAGCCACGGGACTAGCGGGGGGGCCAGGACAGATACGCAGTATTTT. The rearrangement links TRBV7-2 to TRBJ2-3; TRBD2 aligns across 16 bases. The V gene end was trimmed by 5 bases and the J gene end by 3 bases; junction bases not matched to a gene: 8. From germline, CDR1 is SGHTA and CDR2 FQGNSA. This CDR3 has 18 residues.

J is TRBJ2-3 and V is TRBV7-2; a possible D gene is TRBD2 (7 bases). Germline CDR1 is SGHTA and CDR2 is FQGNSA. Trimming removed 0 bases from V and 2 bases from J, with 15 bases in between. The CDR3 sequence is 17 residues long. CDR3 region: CASSLARAGASTDTQYF. DNA of the CDR3: TGTGCCAGCAGCTTAGCAAGGGCGGGGGCCTCCACAGATACGCAGTATTTT.

In regard to this clone: Germline is not matched at one junction end, which may reflect a read error. The V and J genes are TRBV11-3 and TRBJ2-1; TRBD2 aligns across 11 bases. Per the germline V gene, CDR1 is SGHNT and CDR2 is YENEEA. CDR3 length: 17 residues. The CDR3 sequence: CASSLETSGSGYSEQFF. The CDR3, as DNA: TGTGCCAGCAGCTTAGAAACTAGCGGGAGCGGGTACAGTGAGCAGTTCTTC.

This chain uses TRBV5-1 with TRBJ2-6; 9 bases agree with TRBD1. CDR1 and CDR2 from the germline V gene are SGHRS and YFSETQ. The CDR3 has 17 amino acids. Unmatched junction bases numbered 6, after V lost 4 bases and J lost 1 base. CDR3 region: CASSAGTGRSGANVLTF. The DNA of the CDR3 is TGCGCCAGCAGCGCCGGGACAGGGAGATCTGGGGCCAACGTCCTGACTTTC.

CDR3 amino acids: CASSYSGTKENTIYF. CDR3 nucleotides: TGTGCCAGCAGTTACTCCGGGACAAAAGAAAACACCATATATTTT. The chain links TRBV6-5 to TRBJ1-3; a possible D gene is TRBD1 (6 bases). V dropped 0 bases and J dropped 6 bases, with 12 bases sitting between them. Germline V lookup: CDR1 MNHEY, CDR2 SVGAGI. This CDR3 spans 15 amino acids.